One and the same sample provided the 27 T cell receptor beta chains below, sequenced in a study of blood T cell repertoires in COVID-19. Only in-frame clones appear in the TCRdb table, and some are missing; sequencing was by immunoSEQ multiplex PCR. The sample includes under 200,000 clones, 70% to 90% of them seen just once. Sequenced input: peripheral blood. The origin of the receptors is a woman of 80 years or more in a cohort sampled during active or convalescent COVID-19.

The chain combines TRBV28 with TRBJ2-3; 8 bases fit TRBD2. V dropped 3 bases and J dropped 4; count of bases not matched to a gene: 3. Germline loops: CDR1 MDHEN, CDR2 SYDVKM. There are 14 residues in the CDR3. The CDR3: CASSFRGGADTQYF. In DNA, the CDR3 is TGTGCCAGCAGTTTTCGGGGGGGAGCAGATACGCAGTATTTT.

This clone was seen a handful of times. This sequence joins TRBV7-8 and TRBJ1-2, with a tentative D call TRBD1 (5 bases). This CDR3 spans 13 amino acids. CDR1 is SGHVS and CDR2 is FQNEAQ in the germline V gene. The germline V and J ends were trimmed by 5 bases and 5 bases, with 12 bases remaining between them. CDR3 DNA sequence: TGTGCCAGCAGCCCGGACACCCAATATGGCTACACCTTC. Translated: CASSPDTQYGYTF.

The chain links TRBV19 to TRBJ1-5, with TRBD1 as a possible D gene (6 bases). V was clipped by 7 bases and J by 2 bases, with 18 bases between them. There are 16 residues in the CDR3. Germline V gene sequence: CDR1 LNHDA, CDR2 SQIVND (reference sequence). The CDR3 loop reads CASNWGVRGGNQPQHF. CDR3 nucleotide sequence: TGTGCCAGTAATTGGGGTGTCAGGGGTGGCAATCAGCCCCAGCATTTT. Supplemented by reference TRBV19 and TRBJ1-5, the full variable domain reads DGGITQSPKYLFRKEGQNVTLSCEQNLNHDAMYWYRQDPGQGLRLIYYSQIVNDFQKGDIAEGYSVSREKKESFPLTVTSAQKNPTAFYLCASNWGVRGGNQPQHFGDGTRLSIL.

This clone was recorded a few times. The rearrangement uses TRBV4-2 and TRBJ1-1; 10 positions match TRBD1. The germline gives CDR1 LGHNA, CDR2 YNFKEQ. CDR3 length equals 17 residues. The junction had 12 bases not matched to a gene; V was cut back by 4 bases and J by 4 bases. The CDR3 DNA sequence: TGTGCCAGCAGCCGACCGGGACAGGGGTCCGCGGTCACTGAAGCTTTCTTT. Encoded protein: CASSRPGQGSAVTEAFF.

V gene TRBV10-1 combines with J gene TRBJ2-1, with 9 bases fitting TRBD2. From germline, CDR1 is WNHNN and CDR2 SYGVQD (reference sequence). V trimming: 3 bases; J trimming: 0 bases; junction bases outside the gene matches: 3. The CDR3 covers 16 residues. This chain's CDR3 is CASSDNSGSSYNEQFF. The CDR3 DNA is TGCGCCAGCAGTGATAATAGCGGGAGCTCCTACAATGAGCAGTTCTTC.

This clone has more than one count but fewer than ten. The chain has TRBV4-1 and TRBJ2-1; 8 bases map to TRBD2. The CDR3 spans 16 residues. Trimming at V came to 0 bases and at J to 8 bases, leaving 9 bases not matched to a gene. Germline V gene data show CDR1 as MGHRA and CDR2 as YSYEKL. CDR3 region: CASSQEALAARDEQFF. The CDR3 nucleotides are TGCGCCAGCAGCCAAGAGGCACTAGCGGCCCGGGATGAGCAGTTCTTC.

V and J are TRBV28 and TRBJ1-5; 9 positions match TRBD1. V was clipped by 4 bases and J by 1 base; unmatched bases: 2. Looked up from germline, CDR1 is MDHEN and CDR2 is SYDVKM. This CDR3 has 15 residues. CDR3 sequence reads: CASSWGTGSNQPQHF. Here the CDR3 DNA reads TGTGCCAGCAGTTGGGGGACAGGGAGCAATCAGCCCCAGCATTTT.

This clone has only one observation. The chain employs TRBV6-1 and TRBJ1-4; TRBD1 aligns across 11 bases. Germline values: CDR1 MNHNS, CDR2 SASEGT. V lost 0 bases to trimming and J lost 17 bases; unmatched junction nucleotides: 5. This CDR3 contains 13 residues. The CDR3 DNA sequence: TGTGCCAGCAGTGAAGCTGGGGGACAGGGGGAATTTTTT. Protein sequence: CASSEAGGQGEFF.

The chain couples TRBV27 to TRBJ1-4, with TRBD1 matching 7 bases. CDR1 is MNHEY and CDR2 is SMNVEV in the germline V gene (reference sequence). The CDR3 is 15 residues long. Trimming took 5 bases from V and 3 from J; bases not matched to a gene: 6. The CDR3 DNA is TGTGCCAGCAGTCCCATGGACAGGTCTAATGAAAAACTGTTTTTT. Its protein product is CASSPMDRSNEKLFF.

The sample holds one count of this clone. In the same sample, other DNA sequences code for this CDR3. The gene calls are TRBV27 and TRBJ1-2, with D unclear. The CDR3 spans 13 residues. V lost 3 bases to trimming and J lost 3 bases, with 8 bases between them. Germline-derived CDR1 and CDR2 are MNHEY and SMNVEV (reference sequence). CDR3 protein: CASSFDADYGYTF. As DNA, the CDR3 is TGTGCCAGCAGTTTCGATGCAGACTATGGCTACACCTTC.

Details on this clone: This specimen includes other DNA sequences encoding the same CDR3. This rearrangement joins TRBV18 to TRBJ1-5, with D maybe TRBD1 (5 bases). This CDR3 is built from 13 residues. CDR1 and CDR2 (germline): KGHSH, LQKENI. The germline V and J ends were trimmed by 3 bases and 4 bases, with 7 bases remaining between them. CDR3 residues: CASSPDRNQPQHF. The CDR3, as DNA: TGTGCCAGCTCACCCGACAGAAATCAGCCCCAGCATTTT.

V and J are TRBV28 and TRBJ1-3; a weak D match, TRBD1 (6 bases). Germline V gene data show CDR1 as MDHEN and CDR2 as SYDVKM. Trimming took 7 bases from V and 0 from J, leaving 16 bases between them. The CDR3 loop spans 16 amino acids. The CDR3 sequence: CASTPTGPISGNTIYF. In DNA, the CDR3 is TGTGCCAGCACCCCGACAGGCCCAATCTCTGGAAACACCATATATTTT.

The chain couples TRBV27 to TRBJ1-6; TRBD1 matches at 9 bases. From germline, CDR1 is MNHEY and CDR2 SMNVEV (reference sequence). This CDR3 contains 19 residues. J was trimmed by 9 bases and V by 0 bases; bases with no gene match: 15. The CDR3: CASSLSALRTGANSSPLHF. Here the CDR3 DNA reads TGTGCCAGCAGTTTATCCGCGCTAAGGACAGGGGCGAATAGTTCACCCCTCCACTTT.

V usage is TRBV19 and J usage is TRBJ2-6; 7 nucleotides agree with TRBD1. Unmatched junction bases numbered 2, after V lost 4 bases and J lost 2 bases. The CDR3 consists of 15 residues. In germline, CDR1 is LNHDA, CDR2 SQIVND (reference sequence). The CDR3: CASSTTGTGANVLTF. CDR3 nucleotide sequence: TGTGCCAGTAGTACGACAGGGACTGGGGCCAACGTCCTGACTTTC.

The gene calls are TRBV9 and TRBJ1-5; a weak D match, TRBD1 (6 bases). The CDR3 length is 13 residues. Trimming took off 0 bases at V and 6 bases at J, with 7 bases between the two ends. From germline, CDR1 is SGDLS and CDR2 YYNGEE. Written as DNA, the CDR3 is TGTGCCAGCAGCGTAGGGACAGTTCAGCCCCAGCATTTT. Encoded protein: CASSVGTVQPQHF.

V gene TRBV28 combines with J gene TRBJ1-1; the D is unclear. The CDR3 is 13 amino acids. V was pared by 3 bases and J by 1 base, with 6 bases between. Germline lookup yields CDR1 MDHEN and CDR2 SYDVKM. CDR3 region: CASSFPENTEAFF. Here the CDR3 DNA reads TGTGCCAGCAGTTTCCCAGAGAACACTGAAGCTTTCTTT.

The chain has TRBV7-6 and TRBJ2-5; the D gene is possibly TRBD2 (6 bases). The CDR3 sequence is 16 residues long. CDR1 is SGHVS, CDR2 FNYEAQ, per germline. V shed 3 bases and J shed 9 bases, with 23 bases lying between them. The CDR3 loop is CASSFLFSGATGAQYF. For the CDR3, the DNA is TGTGCCAGCAGCTTCCTCTTTAGCGGAGCCACCGGGGCCCAGTACTTC.

This clone was seen more than once but under ten times. The rearrangement uses TRBV6-4 and TRBJ1-2, with D unclear. The CDR3 has 14 amino acids. Germline assignment: CDR1 MRHNA and CDR2 SNTAGT. V lost 0 bases and J lost 1, with 6 bases in between. For the CDR3, the DNA is TGTGCCAGCAGTGACTCGAGTAATAACTATGGCTACACCTTC. Its translation is CASSDSSNNYGYTF.

This clone was seen a handful of times. The chain uses TRBV27 and TRBJ2-7; TRBD1 matches at 8 bases. This CDR3 comprises 13 residues. CDR1 and CDR2 (germline): MNHEY, SMNVEV (reference sequence). Unmatched junction bases numbered 4, after V lost 3 bases and J lost 6 bases. Here the CDR3 reads CASSFGQGGEQYF. The CDR3 DNA follows: TGTGCCAGCAGTTTCGGACAGGGTGGCGAGCAGTACTTC.

The rearrangement links TRBV9 to TRBJ2-7; 7 bases map to TRBD1. Trimming at V came to 3 bases and at J to 1 base, leaving 7 bases not matched to a gene. Germline CDR1 SGDLS, CDR2 YYNGEE. This CDR3 is built from 15 residues. The CDR3 reads CASSGGTANSYEQYF. CDR3 DNA sequence: TGTGCCAGCAGCGGGGGGACAGCAAATTCCTACGAGCAGTACTTC.

This clone was seen a single time. This sequence joins TRBV7-9 and TRBJ1-1; D unresolved. The V gene's germline CDR1 is SEHNR and CDR2 FQNEAQ (reference sequence). The CDR3 loop spans 13 amino acids. V lost 4 bases and J lost 1, with 7 bases in between. In DNA form, the CDR3 reads TGTGCCAGCAGCTCTCAGGAGAACACTGAAGCTTTCTTT. This gives the protein CASSSQENTEAFF.

In DNA, the CDR3 is TGTGCCACCAGAGACAGCAGCTCCTACAATGAGCAGTTCTTC. Its protein is CATRDSSSYNEQFF. The rearrangement uses TRBV24-1 and TRBJ2-1, with a weak D call TRBD1 (5 bases). CDR3 length: 14 residues. V was clipped by 7 bases and J by 0 bases, with 9 bases between them. Germline CDR1 KGHDR, CDR2 SFDVKD.

V and J are TRBV27 and TRBJ1-1; 9 nucleotides match TRBD1. This CDR3 has 14 amino acids. V trimming: 3 bases; J trimming: 8 bases; junction bases outside the gene matches: 7. Germline values: CDR1 MNHEY, CDR2 SMNVEV (reference sequence). The CDR3 DNA follows: TGTGCCAGCAGTTTCCGGACAGGGGCCCTAGAAGCTTTCTTT. This gives the protein CASSFRTGALEAFF.

V usage is TRBV28 and J usage is TRBJ2-7, with D perhaps TRBD2 (5 bases). The CDR3 consists of 17 residues. Per the germline V gene, CDR1 is MDHEN and CDR2 is SYDVKM. Trimming stripped 5 bases from V and 2 bases from J, with 22 bases between. CDR3 protein: CASSPFHWTKTTYEQYF. CDR3 coding DNA: TGTGCCAGCAGTCCATTCCACTGGACCAAGACTACCTACGAGCAGTACTTC.

This clone was detected only once. The rearrangement uses TRBV18 and TRBJ2-2; 11 bases are shared with TRBD2. Losses at the gene ends were 3 bases for V and 3 bases for J; bases not matched to a gene: 3. CDR1 KGHSH and CDR2 LQKENI come from the germline V gene. The CDR3 is made up of 16 amino acids. The CDR3 here is CASSPKLAGDTGELFF. The CDR3 bases are TGTGCCAGCTCACCGAAACTAGCGGGAGACACCGGGGAGCTGTTTTTT.

The chain carries TRBV28 and TRBJ2-7, with D maybe TRBD2 (5 bases). V was shortened by 5 bases and J by 4 bases, with 9 bases between the two germline ends. Germline V gives CDR1 MDHEN, CDR2 SYDVKM. This CDR3 has 12 amino acids. The CDR3 DNA sequence: TGTGCCAGCAGTCTAGAGGGATACGAGCAGTACTTC. Residues: CASSLEGYEQYF.

The V call is TRBV29-1, the J call TRBJ2-2; perhaps TRBD2 as D (5 bases). CDR1 is SQVTM and CDR2 is ANQGSEA in the germline V gene. The V end was cut by 6 bases, the J end by 6 bases, with 14 bases between. The CDR3 spans 13 residues. The CDR3 sequence: CSVAARFAGELFF. The CDR3 DNA reads as TGCAGCGTAGCGGCTCGCTTCGCCGGGGAGCTGTTTTTT.